Shown below are 24 T cell receptor beta chains from a single sample sequenced in a study of blood T cell repertoires in COVID-19. The protocol was immunoSEQ multiplex PCR, while the TCRdb copy is restricted to in-frame clones and leaves out a portion. The data contain approximately 150,000 clones, 70% to 90% of them seen just once; the ten biggest clones take up approximately 2.3%. The sequenced sample was peripheral blood. These receptors all come from a man in his 70s with active COVID-19.

The chain recombines TRBV5-1 with TRBJ2-7, with 8 bases lining up with TRBD1. J gave up 7 bases and V 4 bases, and 13 bases lay outside the gene matches. CDR1 and CDR2 (germline): SGHRS, YFSETQ. This CDR3 is 15 amino acids long. The CDR3 here is CASSRAGTGKREQYF. The DNA of the CDR3 is TGCGCCAGCAGCCGGGCGGGGACAGGTAAACGGGAGCAGTACTTC.

The rearrangement uses TRBV12-3 or TRBV12-4 and TRBJ2-7; a possible D gene is TRBD2 (5 bases). V lost 10 bases to trimming and J lost 1 base, with 14 bases between them. The CDR3 contains 13 residues. In DNA, the CDR3 is TGTGCCACCTCGAGAGCGGAATCCTACGAGCAGTACTTC. Protein product: CATSRAESYEQYF.

V usage is TRBV18 and J usage is TRBJ2-1; 10 positions agree with TRBD2. Germline trimming cut 3 bases from V and 2 bases from J; bases unmatched to any gene: 4. The CDR3 covers 16 residues. Germline V gives CDR1 KGHSH, CDR2 LQKENI. CDR3 coding DNA: TGTGCCAGCTCACCCCTAGCGGGAGTTCCCTACAATGAGCAGTTCTTC. The encoded protein is CASSPLAGVPYNEQFF.

The rearrangement links TRBV6-5 to TRBJ2-1; TRBD2 agrees at 8 bases. The V segment lost 0 bases and the J segment 8 bases; nucleotides outside the gene matches: 9. In germline, CDR1 is MNHEY, CDR2 SVGAGI. CDR3 length: 16 residues. CDR3 DNA sequence: TGTGCCAGCAGTTACTCGAGTGCGGGAGGAAATCATGAGCAGTTCTTC. Translating gives CASSYSSAGGNHEQFF.

This clone was seen once. This sequence joins TRBV11-1 and TRBJ2-7; 9 bases map to TRBD1. Germline-derived CDR1 and CDR2 are SGHAT and FQDESV (reference sequence). Germline trimming cut 5 bases from V and 4 bases from J; bases unmatched to any gene: 12. The length of the CDR3 is 16 residues. CDR3 sequence (DNA): TGTGCCAGCAGCACCGCCGGGACAGGGAGTTCTTACGAGCAGTACTTC. Protein: CASSTAGTGSSYEQYF.

The chain employs TRBV27 and TRBJ2-7; 8 nucleotides align to TRBD1. The germline V gene has CDR1 MNHEY and CDR2 SMNVEV (reference sequence). Trimming at V came to 6 bases and at J to 1 base, leaving 8 bases not matched to a gene. The CDR3 sequence is 15 residues long. CDR3 region: CASSGQGTWSYEQYF. DNA for the CDR3: TGTGCCAGCAGCGGACAGGGAACCTGGTCCTACGAGCAGTACTTC.

The CDR3 loop is CATSKGAGSISNTGELFF. CDR3 bases: TGCGCCACCTCAAAGGGGGCGGGTTCGATATCGAACACCGGGGAGCTGTTTTTT. The rearrangement uses TRBV5-1 and TRBJ2-2; the match to TRBD1 covers 7 bases. The CDR3 contains 18 residues. In germline, CDR1 is SGHRS, CDR2 YFSETQ. The J segment lost 0 bases and the V segment lost 9 bases, leaving 17 bases of the junction unmatched. The entire variable domain, with the rest obtained from reference TRBV5-1 and TRBJ2-2, is as follows: KAGVTQTPRYLIKTRGQQVTLSCSPISGHRSVSWYQQTPGQGLQFLFEYFSETQRNKGNFPGRFSGRQFSNSRSEMNVSTLELGDSALYLCATSKGAGSISNTGELFFGEGSRLTVL.

The chain is built from TRBV9 and TRBJ2-7; D might be TRBD2 (7 bases). The germline V gene has CDR1 SGDLS and CDR2 YYNGEE. V was shortened by 3 bases and J by 5 bases, with 12 bases between the two germline ends. This CDR3 region has 13 residues. CDR3 sequence: CASSAGAGDEQYF. The CDR3 bases are TGTGCCAGCAGCGCGGGGGCGGGGGACGAGCAGTACTTC.

This clone was found once. The CDR3 here is CASSSGQSRLHF. As DNA, the CDR3 is TGTGCCAGCAGCTCGGGACAGAGCAGGCTCCACTTT. The chain has TRBV28 and TRBJ1-6, with 7 positions matching TRBD1. J gave up 16 bases and V 6 bases, and 9 bases lay outside the gene matches. Germline CDR1 is MDHEN and CDR2 is SYDVKM. CDR3 length: 12 residues.

The genes are TRBV7-2 and TRBJ1-2; D not resolved. CDR3 length: 14 amino acids. V lost 5 bases, J lost 8 bases, and 18 bases lay in between. Germline V gene lookup returns CDR1 SGHTA and CDR2 FQGNSA. CDR3 sequence: CASSAGGMGWGYTF. CDR3 nucleotides: TGTGCCAGCAGCGCCGGAGGGATGGGCTGGGGCTACACCTTC. Combining the CDR3 with reference TRBV7-2 and TRBJ1-2 gives the whole variable domain GAGVSQSPSNKVTEKGKDVELRCDPISGHTALYWYRQSLGQGLEFLIYFQGNSAPDKSGLPSDRFSAERTGGSVSTLTIQRTQQEDSAVYLCASSAGGMGWGYTFGSGTRLTVV.

The chain is built from TRBV19 and TRBJ1-1; 7 bases map to TRBD1. The CDR3 length is 13 residues. With V trimmed by 4 bases and J by 6 bases, 5 bases remained unmatched. The germline CDR1 and CDR2 sequences are LNHDA and SQIVND (reference sequence). The CDR3 sequence: CASSSQGVSEAFF. The DNA of the CDR3 is TGTGCCAGTAGTAGTCAGGGGGTCTCTGAAGCTTTCTTT.

The chain carries TRBV12-3 or TRBV12-4 and TRBJ1-5, with D unresolved. The CDR3 contains 11 residues. V was cut by 4 bases and J by 6 bases, with 4 bases left in between. The CDR3 reads CASSSGQPQHF. The CDR3 region has the DNA TGTGCCAGCAGTTCCGGTCAGCCCCAGCATTTT.

With respect to this clone: In the same sample, other DNA sequences code for this CDR3. The chain joins TRBV9 to TRBJ2-7; D is unclear. CDR3 length equals 13 residues. Trimming removed 0 bases from V and 4 bases from J, with 8 bases in between. Germline CDR1 SGDLS, CDR2 YYNGEE. CDR3 sequence reads: CASSVVPGYEQYF. CDR3 bases: TGTGCCAGCAGCGTAGTCCCCGGGTACGAGCAGTACTTC.

The CDR3 nucleotides read TGTGCCAGCAGTTTGGGGCGGGAGGGCCGAAGCGAGCAGTACTTC. As protein: CASSLGREGRSEQYF. The chain joins TRBV6-5 to TRBJ2-7; 9 bases line up with TRBD2. Germline V gene sequence: CDR1 MNHEY, CDR2 SVGAGI. J was trimmed by 6 bases and V by 4 bases; bases with no gene match: 10. The CDR3 covers 15 residues.

This rearrangement joins TRBV5-1 to TRBJ2-7; 9 nucleotides line up with TRBD1. Germline CDR1 and CDR2: SGHRS and YFSETQ. The junction had 7 bases not matched to a gene; V was cut back by 4 bases and J by 2 bases. The CDR3 totals 15 residues. Written as DNA, the CDR3 is TGCGCCAGCAGCCTTGGGACAGGGATTGCCTACGAGCAGTACTTC. It translates to CASSLGTGIAYEQYF.

CDR3 DNA: TGTGCCAGCAGCCACCGACTAGCAGATACGCAGTATTTT. This sequence encodes CASSHRLADTQYF. The rearrangement links TRBV7-3 to TRBJ2-3; possibly TRBD2 for D (6 bases). The CDR3 has 13 amino acids. Between the trimmed V and J ends, which lost 5 bases and 4 bases, there was a span of 10 bases. Germline V gene lookup returns CDR1 SGHTA and CDR2 FQGTGA.

The rearrangement links TRBV6-2 or TRBV6-3 to TRBJ1-3; 7 bases are shared with TRBD1. V lost 4 bases to trimming and J lost 2 bases; unmatched junction nucleotides: 2. Germline V gene sequence: CDR1 MNHEY, CDR2 SVGEGT. The CDR3 is 14 residues long. Here the CDR3 reads CASSFTGAGNTIYF. CDR3 coding DNA: TGTGCCAGCAGTTTTACAGGGGCTGGAAACACCATATATTTT.

This rearrangement joins TRBV21-1 to TRBJ1-1; the D segment call TRBD1 is taken from the table without a DNA check. TRBV21-1 is flagged as a pseudogene. There are 17 residues in the CDR3. The CDR3 protein is CASSKAPRGPMNTEAFF. CDR3 in DNA: TGTGCCAGCAGCAAAGCTCCCAGGGGGCCTATGAACACTGAAGCTTTCTTT.

The chain employs TRBV9 and TRBJ2-2, with D possibly matching TRBD1 (6 bases). Trimming removed 4 bases at V and 8 bases at J, with 18 bases between. CDR1 SGDLS and CDR2 YYNGEE come from the germline V gene. The CDR3 has 15 amino acids. The CDR3 nucleotides read TGTGCCAGCAGCCGACGGACAGATCCACCAGGGGAGCTGTTTTTT. Translated, it gives CASSRRTDPPGELFF.

The chain couples TRBV24-1 to TRBJ2-1; D unresolved. CDR1 and CDR2 from the germline V gene are KGHDR and SFDVKD. The CDR3 is 13 amino acids. The V and J ends lost 5 bases and 4 bases respectively, with 8 bases between them. The CDR3 DNA is TGTGCCACCAGTGTTGGCGGTTACAATGAGCAGTTCTTC. Amino acid sequence: CATSVGGYNEQFF.

The rearrangement uses TRBV5-5 and TRBJ2-5, with TRBD1 matching 7 bases. The length of the CDR3 is 13 residues. The V gene end was trimmed by 4 bases and the J gene end by 7 bases; junction bases not matched to a gene: 7. Germline V CDR1 and CDR2: SGHKS, YYEKEE (reference sequence). CDR3 sequence reads: CASSPEGAGTQYF. The CDR3, as DNA: TGTGCCAGCAGCCCCGAGGGGGCAGGGACCCAGTACTTC.

The V call is TRBV6-2 or TRBV6-3, the J call TRBJ2-7; TRBD1 agrees at 11 bases. Germline V lookup: CDR1 MNHEY, CDR2 SVGEGT. The CDR3 covers 16 residues. The J segment lost 7 bases and the V segment lost 2 bases, leaving 10 bases of the junction unmatched. CDR3 region: CASSYPLGQGALEQYF. The CDR3, as DNA: TGTGCCAGCAGTTACCCTCTCGGACAGGGGGCGTTGGAGCAGTACTTC.

The chain has TRBV5-1 and TRBJ2-7; the match to TRBD1 covers 7 bases. The CDR3 is 16 amino acids. The ends lost 0 bases at V and 1 base at J; junction bases unmatched: 7. Germline V lookup: CDR1 SGHRS, CDR2 YFSETQ. The CDR3: CASSLAQTGKSYEQYF. The CDR3 bases are TGCGCCAGCAGCTTGGCCCAGACAGGGAAGTCCTACGAGCAGTACTTC.

This clone was observed a handful of times. The V call is TRBV7-9, the J call TRBJ1-5, with 7 bases lining up with TRBD1. V lost 3 bases to trimming and J lost 5 bases; unmatched junction nucleotides: 7. Germline CDR1 and CDR2: SEHNR and FQNEAQ (reference sequence). The CDR3 length is 15 residues. CDR3: CASSLTGSKDQPQHF. The CDR3 DNA is TGTGCCAGCAGCTTGACAGGGAGTAAGGATCAGCCCCAGCATTTT.